These 6 T cell receptor beta chains came from one sample sequenced in a study of blood T cell repertoires in COVID-19. Sequencing used immunoSEQ multiplex PCR; TCRdb keeps in-frame clones, though not all of them. The top ten hold about 6.3% of the sample, which has around 370,000 clones, around 86% seen once. The material sequenced was peripheral blood. The origin of the receptors is a woman in her 50s with COVID-19, enrolled during active disease.

J is TRBJ2-4 and V is TRBV2; D gene uncertain. Trimming took 2 bases from V and 2 from J, leaving 10 bases between them. The CDR3 runs 15 residues. CDR1 is SNHLY, CDR2 FYNNEI, per germline. This CDR3 is CASSELGRPKNIQYF. In DNA, the CDR3 is TGTGCCAGCAGTGAACTAGGAAGGCCCAAAAACATTCAGTACTTC. Full variable domain (missing parts from reference TRBV2 and TRBJ2-4): EPEVTQTPSHQVTQMGQEVILRCVPISNHLYFYWYRQILGQKVEFLVSFYNNEISEKSEIFDDQFSVERPDGSNFTLKIRSTKLEDSAMYFCASSELGRPKNIQYFGAGTRLSVL.

This clone was detected only a few times. The genes are TRBV4-3 and TRBJ2-7, with 7 bases identical to TRBD2. The germline CDR1 and CDR2 sequences are LGHNA and YSLEER. The CDR3 extends over 17 amino acids. The junction had 10 bases not matched to a gene; V was cut back by 1 base and J by 1 base. The CDR3 coding sequence is TGCGCCAGCAGCCAAGCTGGCGGGAGAGGTGGGTCCTACGAGCAGTACTTC. The encoded protein is CASSQAGGRGGSYEQYF.

The chain joins TRBV15 to TRBJ1-2, with 8 nucleotides matching TRBD1. Germline assignment: CDR1 LNHNV and CDR2 YYDKDF (reference sequence). There are 18 residues in the CDR3. The ends lost 0 bases at V and 5 bases at J; junction bases unmatched: 14. The DNA of the CDR3 is TGTGCCACCAGCAGAGATACCCTATCCCGGACAGGGAGATATGGCTACACCTTC. This sequence encodes CATSRDTLSRTGRYGYTF.

The chain employs TRBV14 and TRBJ2-3, with unresolved D. Germline V gene lookup returns CDR1 SGHDN and CDR2 FVKESK. The CDR3 loop spans 12 amino acids. V dropped 1 base and J dropped 7 bases, with 6 bases sitting between them. CDR3 loop: CASSQVSNTQYF. The CDR3 region has the DNA TGTGCCAGCAGCCAAGTTAGTAATACGCAGTATTTT.

The rearrangement links TRBV4-1 to TRBJ1-2; no definite D call. Germline CDR1 and CDR2: MGHRA and YSYEKL. The V end was cut by 0 bases, the J end by 2 bases, with 10 bases between. The CDR3 length is 15 residues. In nucleotides, the CDR3 is TGCGCCAGCAGCCAAGATAATCGGGAAAACTATGGCTACACCTTC. Its protein is CASSQDNRENYGYTF.

This rearrangement joins TRBV24-1 to TRBJ2-1, with D tentatively TRBD1 (6 bases). CDR3 size: 16 residues. CDR1 and CDR2 (germline): KGHDR, SFDVKD. Trimming cost V 1 base and J 5 bases, with 14 bases left between them. The CDR3 coding sequence is TGTGCCACCAGTGATTTTGGCCAAGGGGGAAACAATGAGCAGTTCTTC. This gives the protein CATSDFGQGGNNEQFF.